This record concerns one TCR beta chain sequence. Antigen: not known. The assay was immunoSEQ multiplex PCR, and TCRdb's table has in-frame clones only and misses some. The table includes 45,000 to 65,000 clones, over 80% detected once. The data belong to a study of T cell responses to AZD1222 COVID-19 vaccine. General observations from the study: Epitopes outside B.1.351 and B.1.1.7 mutated regions reportedly drew nearly half of spike TCRs. Clonal diversity may have been underestimated in mostly white British donors. Two doses of AZD1222 preceded a rise in Spike-specific TCR breadth and depth.

CDR3 length: 14 amino acids. Germline values: CDR1 LNHDA, CDR2 SQIVND (reference sequence). The ends were cut back, 8 bases at V and 4 bases at J, with 16 bases in the middle. The chain uses TRBV19 and TRBJ2-3; perhaps TRBD1 as D (6 bases). Source: peripheral blood, taken on day 0 of AZD1222 vaccination. This clonotype was sampled from an adult in good health. The CDR3 bases are TGTGCCAGTCTAAATACAGGGTCTGCAGATACGCAGTATTTT. This codes for CASLNTGSADTQYF.